Detailed here is one T cell receptor beta chain. Some clones are missing from TCRdb's copy, which holds only in-frame ones; the method was immunoSEQ multiplex PCR. The data contain roughly 130,000 clones, just under 95% of them singletons. This CDR3 comprises 12 residues. V was trimmed by 5 bases and J by 15 bases, leaving 17 bases between them. Germline CDR1 SGHAT, CDR2 FQNNGV. The entry originates in a study of control samples from healthy donors and cancer patients. The receptor comes from a man aged 25-40 years in good health. Sequencing was done on a sample of blood. V gene TRBV11-2 combines with J gene TRBJ2-1; D might be TRBD1 (6 bases). The CDR3 nucleotides are TGTGCCAGCAGCCCTGCATTGACAGGCCTGTTCTTC. Its translation: CASSPALTGLFF.